Following are 30 T cell receptor beta chains from one sample sequenced in a study of identical twins. TCRdb reprocessed the 5' RACE reads via MiXCR and lists one record per CDR3 protein. The sample carries about 1.7 million distinct CDR3 sequences, under 35% recorded once. The sequenced material came from cord blood. These receptor sequences come from a newborn girl in good health.

This clonotype was picked up a small number of times. The rearrangement joins TRBV4-1 to TRBJ1-5; possibly TRBD1 for D (6 bases). The length of the CDR3 is 16 residues. Germline values: CDR1 MGHRA, CDR2 YSYEKL. The germline V and J ends were trimmed by 1 base and 0 bases, with 10 bases remaining between them. The CDR3 loop is CASSQGQVYSNQPQHF. Here the CDR3 DNA reads TGCGCCAGCAGCCAAGGACAGGTTTATAGCAATCAGCCCCAGCATTTT.

This chain connects TRBV10-3 to TRBJ1-1, with a possible D match to TRBD1 (6 bases). CDR3 size: 14 residues. CDR1 and CDR2 (germline): ENHRY, SYGVKD. Trimming removed 0 bases from V and 4 bases from J, with 9 bases in between. The CDR3 loop reads CAISESGGGTEAFF. The CDR3 DNA reads as TGTGCCATCAGTGAGTCAGGGGGGGGCACTGAAGCTTTCTTT.

In this sample, this clonotype turned up a few times. The V gene is TRBV25-1, the J gene TRBJ2-7, with 9 nucleotides matching TRBD2. CDR1 MGHDK and CDR2 SYGVNS come from the germline V gene. This CDR3 is 15 amino acids long. The V and J ends lost 4 bases and 3 bases, in that order; junction bases with no gene match: 7. The CDR3 sequence: CASSGVAGEIYEQYF. CDR3 DNA sequence: TGTGCCAGCAGTGGGGTAGCGGGAGAAATCTACGAGCAGTACTTC.

J is TRBJ1-5 and V is TRBV7-8; 8 bases are shared with TRBD1. Germline V gene data show CDR1 as SGHVS and CDR2 as FQNEAQ. The CDR3 extends over 15 amino acids. The V segment lost 3 bases and the J segment 4 bases; nucleotides outside the gene matches: 5. The CDR3 nucleotides are TGTGCCAGCAGCTTGATCCGGGACAGGAATCAGCCCCAGCATTTT. Translating gives CASSLIRDRNQPQHF.

The chain combines TRBV6-6 with TRBJ1-5; D ambiguous. There are 15 residues in the CDR3. V was pared by 6 bases and J by 5 bases, with 17 bases between. CDR1 MNHNY and CDR2 SVGAGI come from the germline V gene (reference sequence). The DNA for the CDR3 is TGTGCCAGCAGACACTCGAGGGAGGCGGATCAGCCCCAGCATTTT. Translated, it gives CASRHSREADQPQHF.

The V gene is TRBV9, the J gene TRBJ2-2; D is undetermined. Trimming cost V 3 bases and J 10 bases, with 16 bases left between them. CDR3 length: 14 residues. Looked up from germline, CDR1 is SGDLS and CDR2 is YYNGEE. For the CDR3, the DNA is TGTGCCAGCAGCGCGTGGACCAGTTCGGTGGAGCTGTTTTTT. Translating gives CASSAWTSSVELFF.

CDR3 bases: TGTGCCAGCAGCCGGGACACGCACTACAATGAGCAGTTCTTC. It codes for CASSRDTHYNEQFF. The V gene is TRBV7-8, the J gene TRBJ2-1, with D tentatively TRBD1 (6 bases). The V gene lost 5 bases and the J gene lost 3 bases, with 11 bases spanning the gap. Germline V gene lookup returns CDR1 SGHVS and CDR2 FQNEAQ. This CDR3 spans 14 amino acids.

This rearrangement joins TRBV7-9 to TRBJ1-2; D ambiguous. There are 14 residues in the CDR3. V lost 1 base and J lost 8, with 14 bases in between. Germline V gene lookup returns CDR1 SEHNR and CDR2 FQNEAQ (reference sequence). CDR3 DNA sequence: TGTGCCAGCAGCTTAGAACGGGCCGAGGGCGGCTACACCTTC. Protein sequence: CASSLERAEGGYTF.

This clonotype was observed a handful of times. V usage is TRBV10-3 and J usage is TRBJ1-2; weak D call: TRBD1 (5 bases). V gave up 6 bases and J gave up 1 base, with 15 bases separating them. This CDR3 spans 15 amino acids. The germline gives CDR1 ENHRY, CDR2 SYGVKD. The CDR3 nucleotides are TGTGCCATCAGGGTAACCCAGGGAGATAACTATGGCTACACCTTC. It is translated as CAIRVTQGDNYGYTF.

This clonotype has only a few counts. V and J are TRBV6-6 and TRBJ2-1; maybe TRBD2 (5 bases). Germline V gene data show CDR1 as MNHNY and CDR2 as SVGAGI (reference sequence). V lost 6 bases to trimming and J lost 3 bases, with 15 bases between them. The CDR3 spans 15 residues. CDR3 nucleotide sequence: TGTGCCAGCAGGCAAGCAGGACTCAACTACAATGAGCAGTTCTTC. Translated: CASRQAGLNYNEQFF.

This chain joins TRBV27 and TRBJ1-1; TRBD1 is a possible D gene (5 bases). The CDR3 is made up of 13 amino acids. Deletions cut 8 bases from V and 0 bases from J, with 10 bases between. The germline V gene encodes CDR1 MNHEY and CDR2 SMNVEV (reference sequence). Here the CDR3 DNA reads TGTGCCAGCGGGACCACAATGAACACTGAAGCTTTCTTT. It translates to CASGTTMNTEAFF.

The chain has TRBV6-5 and TRBJ1-2; D might be TRBD1 (5 bases). This CDR3 spans 14 amino acids. The germline V gene encodes CDR1 MNHEY and CDR2 SVGAGI. Trimming took off 0 bases at V and 4 bases at J, with 9 bases between the two ends. DNA for the CDR3: TGTGCCAGCAGTTACTCCAGGGCCCCCTATGGCTACACCTTC. Protein: CASSYSRAPYGYTF.

The rearrangement uses TRBV20-1 and TRBJ2-5, with TRBD2 identical over 7 bases. This CDR3 is built from 14 residues. Germline trimming cut 3 bases from V and 1 base from J; bases unmatched to any gene: 5. Per the germline V gene, CDR1 is DFQATT and CDR2 is SNEGSKA (reference sequence). Here the CDR3 DNA reads TGCAGTGCTAGTCGGGCGGGAGTCCAAGAGACCCAGTACTTC. Translation gives CSASRAGVQETQYF.

This clonotype has more than one count but fewer than ten. J is TRBJ1-2 and V is TRBV14; 9 bases align to TRBD1. In germline, CDR1 is SGHDN, CDR2 FVKESK. There are 14 residues in the CDR3. V shed 4 bases, J shed 4 bases, and the junction held 4 bases outside the gene matches. CDR3 sequence: CASSRTGVSYGYTF. CDR3 nucleotide sequence: TGTGCCAGCAGCCGGACAGGGGTTTCCTATGGCTACACCTTC. Looking up the rest from reference TRBV14 and TRBJ1-2 gives the full variable domain: EAGVTQFPSHSVIEKGQTVTLRCDPISGHDNLYWYRRVMGKEIKFLLHFVKESKQDESGMPNNRFLAERTGGTYSTLKVQPAELEDSGVYFCASSRTGVSYGYTFGSGTRLTVV.

As regards this clonotype: The germline gene is not matched at one end of the junction; a read error may be the cause. This chain uses TRBV28 with TRBJ2-1, with D maybe TRBD2 (6 bases). This CDR3 contains 15 residues. CDR1 is MDHEN and CDR2 is SYDVKM in the germline V gene. CDR3 nucleotide sequence: TGTGCCAGCAGTTTACGGCGGGGCGCCTACAATGTGCAGTTCTTC. It encodes CASSLRRGAYNVQFF.

The chain combines TRBV5-6 with TRBJ1-2, with TRBD1 as a possible D gene (6 bases). The CDR3 is 16 residues long. The V gene's germline CDR1 is SGHDT and CDR2 YYEEEE. Trimming removed 0 bases at V and 2 bases at J, with 14 bases between. The CDR3 region is CASSLGNRDSNYGYTF. For the CDR3, the DNA is TGTGCCAGCAGCTTGGGAAACAGGGATTCCAACTATGGCTACACCTTC.

With respect to this clonotype: This may stem from a read error, because a much larger clone lies one nucleotide away. CDR3 sequence reads: CAGSLGPGGNIQYF. CDR3 in DNA: TGTGCCGGCAGCTTAGGCCCGGGAGGAAACATTCAGTACTTC. The V call is TRBV7-2, the J call TRBJ2-4; TRBD2 matches 7 bases. The V gene's germline CDR1 is SGHTA and CDR2 FQGNSA. CDR3 size: 14 residues. Complete variable domain (other parts from reference TRBV7-2 and TRBJ2-4): GAGVSQSPSNKVTEKGKDVELRCDPISGHTALYWYRQSLGQGLEFLIYFQGNSAPDKSGLPSDRFSAERTGGSVSTLTIQRTQQEDSAVYLCAGSLGPGGNIQYFGAGTRLSVL.

This clonotype came up a few times. V gene TRBV20-1 combines with J gene TRBJ2-3; 8 positions match TRBD2. Per the germline V gene, CDR1 is DFQATT and CDR2 is SNEGSKA (reference sequence). CDR3 length: 13 residues. The junction had 4 bases not matched to a gene; V was cut back by 6 bases and J by 2 bases. For the CDR3, the DNA is TGCAGTGCGGTAGCGGGGATCACAGATACGCAGTATTTT. It specifies CSAVAGITDTQYF.

The chain links TRBV2 to TRBJ2-1; D may be TRBD1 or TRBD2 (5 bases each). Germline lookup yields CDR1 SNHLY and CDR2 FYNNEI. This CDR3 has 15 residues. V was pared by 1 base and J by 7 bases, with 14 bases between. CDR3 region: CASSEGQGGGNEQFF. The CDR3 region has the DNA TGTGCCAGCAGTGAAGGGCAGGGTGGGGGAAATGAGCAGTTCTTC.

This chain uses TRBV20-1 with TRBJ1-6; 7 bases align to TRBD1. In germline, CDR1 is DFQATT, CDR2 SNEGSKA (reference sequence). V shed 5 bases and J 2 bases; nucleotides not matched to a gene: 9. The CDR3 length is 16 residues. The chain's CDR3 is CSARPRQGTYNSPLHF. For the CDR3, the DNA is TGCAGTGCTCGCCCCCGACAGGGAACCTATAATTCACCCCTCCACTTT.

The V gene is TRBV20-1, the J gene TRBJ2-7; the match to TRBD2 covers 13 bases. The CDR3 has 17 amino acids. Germline lookup yields CDR1 DFQATT and CDR2 SNEGSKA (reference sequence). In DNA, the CDR3 is TGCGCCCCAAGGGGTCCGAGACTAGCGGGAGGTCCCCACGAGCAGTACTTC. This translates into CAPRGPRLAGGPHEQYF.

Comments on this clonotype: Compared with germline, one end of the junction differs, possibly owing to a read error. DNA for the CDR3: TGTGCCAGCAGTTTAAGAGGGTTGGGGAATCGGCCCCAGCATTTT. Protein sequence: CASSLRGLGNRPQHF. The rearrangement uses TRBV27 and TRBJ1-5; D ambiguous. The CDR3 consists of 15 residues. Germline values: CDR1 MNHEY, CDR2 SMNVEV (reference sequence).

J is TRBJ1-4 and V is TRBV7-6, with D possibly being TRBD1 (6 bases). The CDR3 runs 15 residues. Germline lookup yields CDR1 SGHVS and CDR2 FNYEAQ. The ends were cut back, 1 base at V and 6 bases at J, with 12 bases in the middle. The chain's CDR3 is CASSLGGGRDEKLFF. Written as DNA, the CDR3 is TGTGCCAGCAGCTTAGGGGGGGGCCGTGATGAAAAACTGTTTTTT.

This clonotype was detected a few times. The DNA for the CDR3 is TGTGCCAGCAGTTTAGGACAGGGCCTCTCTAGCACAGATACGCAGTATTTT. As protein: CASSLGQGLSSTDTQYF. J is TRBJ2-3 and V is TRBV28; the match to TRBD1 covers 8 bases. CDR1 and CDR2 from the germline V gene are MDHEN and SYDVKM. V dropped 2 bases and J dropped 0; count of bases not matched to a gene: 7. The CDR3 is 17 amino acids. The entire variable domain, with the rest obtained from reference TRBV28 and TRBJ2-3, is as follows: DVKVTQSSRYLVKRTGEKVFLECVQDMDHENMFWYRQDPGLGLRLIYFSYDVKMKEKGDIPEGYSVSREKKERFSLILESASTNQTSMYLCASSLGQGLSSTDTQYFGPGTRLTVL.

There are a few counts of this clonotype. CDR3 coding DNA: TGTGCCAGCAGCTCTAGGGCCTTTGGTAGCGGGAGTTGGGAGACCCAGTACTTC. This gives the protein CASSSRAFGSGSWETQYF. The rearrangement joins TRBV11-2 to TRBJ2-5; 9 bases align to TRBD2. Losses at the gene ends were 4 bases for V and 5 bases for J; bases not matched to a gene: 17. The CDR3 is 18 residues long. From germline, CDR1 is SGHAT and CDR2 FQNNGV.

This clonotype was found a few times. This chain connects TRBV29-1 to TRBJ2-4; 9 nucleotides line up with TRBD1. Germline V gene sequence: CDR1 SQVTM, CDR2 ANQGSEA. The CDR3 length is 15 residues. The junction had 10 bases not matched to a gene; V was cut back by 7 bases and J by 3 bases. CDR3: CSAVVAGQGKNIQYF. The CDR3 DNA reads TGCAGCGCCGTCGTGGCGGGACAGGGCAAAAACATTCAGTACTTC.

This clonotype occurred many times. The J gene is TRBJ2-7, the V gene TRBV10-3; 8 bases agree with TRBD2. CDR3 size: 14 residues. The germline V gene encodes CDR1 ENHRY and CDR2 SYGVKD. With 6 bases clipped from V and 2 bases from J, the junction kept 6 bases outside the gene matches. The CDR3 loop reads CAIRSGGLTYEQYF. The CDR3 DNA is TGTGCCATCAGGAGCGGGGGATTGACCTACGAGCAGTACTTC.

The genes are TRBV20-1 and TRBJ2-1; TRBD2 matches at 11 bases. CDR3 length equals 13 residues. Germline V gives CDR1 DFQATT, CDR2 SNEGSKA (reference sequence). Trimming removed 5 bases from V and 6 bases from J; junction bases left unmatched: 3. CDR3 in amino acids: CSAYSGGANEQFF. The CDR3 DNA is TGCAGTGCTTATAGCGGGGGGGCCAATGAGCAGTTCTTC.

The chain recombines TRBV24-1 with TRBJ2-7; D perhaps matches TRBD2 (5 bases). The germline V gene has CDR1 KGHDR and CDR2 SFDVKD. The ends were cut back, 1 base at V and 7 bases at J, with 7 bases in the middle. This CDR3 is 12 amino acids long. CDR3 region: CATSDFGEEQYF. DNA for the CDR3: TGTGCCACCAGTGATTTCGGGGAAGAGCAGTACTTC.

A few counts support this clonotype. The chain links TRBV7-9 to TRBJ1-2, with a weak D call TRBD1 (5 bases). The CDR3 runs 14 residues. Germline values: CDR1 SEHNR, CDR2 FQNEAQ (reference sequence). Deletions cut 0 bases from V and 6 bases from J, with 11 bases between. DNA for the CDR3: TGTGCCAGCAGCTTAGCGGCAGGGCTTGATGGCTACACCTTC. Translation: CASSLAAGLDGYTF. The full variable domain, in which reference TRBV7-9 and TRBJ1-2 provide the parts outside the CDR3, is DTGVSQNPRHKITKRGQNVTFRCDPISEHNRLYWYRQTLGQGPEFLTYFQNEAQLEKSRLLSDRFSAERPKGSFSTLEIQRTEQGDSAMYLCASSLAAGLDGYTFGSGTRLTVV.